The 22 T cell receptor beta chains given below trace back to one sample, sequenced in a study of molecular identifiers for immune sequencing clone quantification. One entry per CDR3 protein, called by TCRdb with MiXCR from the PCR reads. This sample carries some 10,000 distinct CDR3 sequences, just under 20% of them seen once, and the ten largest clones take about 1.4%. Material: naive CD8+ T cells from blood, with Jurkat cell RNA spiked in. Subset denoted: FACS-sorted CD8+CD4-CCR7+CD45RA+ naive T cells. Receptor source: a human donor in good health. Some libraries in this study had Jurkat cell RNA spiked in.

The chain recombines TRBV18 with TRBJ2-3; a weak D match, TRBD1 (5 bases). The germline V gene encodes CDR1 KGHSH and CDR2 LQKENI. V dropped 0 bases and J dropped 4 bases, with 8 bases sitting between them. CDR3 length: 14 amino acids. The CDR3 loop is CASSPPAGPDTQYF. The CDR3 coding sequence is TGTGCCAGCTCACCACCGGCAGGGCCAGATACGCAGTATTTT.

This clonotype is termed medium-sized (0.01 to 0.1%). The V and J genes are TRBV13 and TRBJ1-1; D unclear. CDR1 and CDR2 from the germline V gene are PRHDT and FYEKMQ (reference sequence). The length of the CDR3 is 14 residues. V was trimmed by 0 bases and J by 4 bases, leaving 9 bases between them. The CDR3: CASSLGPLSTEAFF. DNA for the CDR3: TGTGCCAGCAGCTTAGGCCCCCTGAGCACTGAAGCTTTCTTT.

As for this clonotype: The junction does not match germline at one end; this may be a read error. The CDR3 DNA is TGCAGCGCTATCCCTTATGGCACAGATATGCAGTATTTT. This sequence encodes CSAIPYGTDMQYF. This chain links TRBV20-1 with TRBJ2-3, with D unclear. This CDR3 comprises 13 residues. CDR1 is DFQATT, CDR2 SNEGSKA, per germline (reference sequence).

This clonotype came up many times. The chain combines TRBV5-6 with TRBJ1-1; maybe TRBD1 (6 bases). Germline CDR1 and CDR2: SGHDT and YYEEEE. Trimming cost V 0 bases and J 3 bases, with 15 bases left between them. This CDR3 comprises 16 residues. The CDR3 loop is CASSLGQGTWDTEAFF. The CDR3 nucleotides read TGTGCCAGCAGCTTGGGGCAGGGGACATGGGACACTGAAGCTTTCTTT.

In this sample, this clonotype is medium-sized. This chain joins TRBV19 and TRBJ1-1, with TRBD1 matching 7 bases. V gave up 1 base and J gave up 4 bases; unmatched junction bases: 0. This CDR3 has 13 amino acids. CDR1 and CDR2 from the germline V gene are LNHDA and SQIVND (reference sequence). The CDR3 reads CASSIGQGTEAFF. The CDR3 nucleotides read TGTGCCAGTAGTATAGGACAGGGCACTGAAGCTTTCTTT.

This clonotype was counted many times. The rearrangement uses TRBV12-3 or TRBV12-4 and TRBJ2-3; 9 bases agree with TRBD2. With V trimmed by 2 bases and J by 0 bases, 6 bases remained unmatched. This CDR3 is built from 17 residues. The CDR3 bases are TGTGCCAGCAGTTTATCGTACAGCGGGGGGAGCACAGATACGCAGTATTTT. Its protein product is CASSLSYSGGSTDTQYF.

By frequency in the sample, this clonotype is medium-sized. The rearrangement links TRBV6-2 or TRBV6-3 to TRBJ2-7, with a tentative D call TRBD1 (5 bases). Germline V gene data show CDR1 as MNHEY and CDR2 as SVGEGT. V was cut by 7 bases and J by 2 bases, with 15 bases left in between. The CDR3 covers 14 residues. CDR3 residues: CASMLRTYTYEQYF. CDR3 DNA sequence: TGTGCCAGCATGTTAAGGACATATACCTACGAGCAGTACTTC.

In this sample, this clonotype is medium-sized (0.01 to 0.1%). The CDR3: CASSQDGGGPTDTQYF. DNA of the CDR3: TGCGCCAGCAGCCAAGATGGCGGGGGGCCCACAGATACGCAGTATTTT. This sequence joins TRBV4-3 and TRBJ2-3, with TRBD2 identical over 8 bases. CDR3 length: 16 amino acids. V lost 0 bases and J lost 2; bases outside the gene matches: 4. The V gene's germline CDR1 is LGHNA and CDR2 YSLEER.

This clonotype is medium-sized within its sample. V usage is TRBV4-3 and J usage is TRBJ2-1; D is possibly TRBD2 (6 bases). The CDR3 is 15 residues long. Trimming removed 1 base at V and 4 bases at J, with 11 bases between. Per the germline V gene, CDR1 is LGHNA and CDR2 is YSLEER. This chain's CDR3 is CASSQGGGIYNEQFF. Here the CDR3 DNA reads TGCGCCAGCAGCCAAGGCGGAGGGATATACAATGAGCAGTTCTTC.

By share, this clonotype counts as medium-sized. V is TRBV29-1 and J is TRBJ2-2; 7 positions agree with TRBD1. Germline V CDR1 and CDR2: SQVTM, ANQGSEA. The CDR3 consists of 14 residues. V dropped 7 bases and J dropped 0; count of bases not matched to a gene: 5. The CDR3 DNA follows: TGCAGCGCCGGACAGGTCGCGAACACCGGGGAGCTGTTTTTT. Encoded protein: CSAGQVANTGELFF.

On this clonotype itself: A read error may be the cause here, since a much bigger clone is one base away. V and J are TRBV12-3 or TRBV12-4 and TRBJ2-2, with D unclear. This CDR3 has 11 residues. The germline V and J ends were trimmed by 5 bases and 6 bases, with 4 bases remaining between them. CDR3 coding DNA: TGTGCCAGCAGTCTCCCCGGGGAGCTGTTTTTT. Amino acids: CASSLPGELFF.

By its share, this clonotype is medium-sized. The genes are TRBV5-4 and TRBJ2-7; 8 bases fit TRBD1. J gave up 7 bases and V 1 base, and 10 bases lay outside the gene matches. The CDR3 is 15 amino acids. In germline, CDR1 is SGHNT, CDR2 YYREEE (reference sequence). As DNA, the CDR3 is TGTGCCAGCAGCTTGTTTACAGGGGGGCTGGGGGAGCAGTACTTC. Translated, it gives CASSLFTGGLGEQYF. Full variable domain (rest looked up from reference TRBV5-4 and TRBJ2-7): ETGVTQSPTHLIKTRGQQVTLRCSSQSGHNTVSWYQQALGQGPQFIFQYYREEENGRGNFPPRFSGLQFPNYSSELNVNALELDDSALYLCASSLFTGGLGEQYFGPGTRLTVT.

As for this clonotype: A read error may be the cause here, since a much bigger clone is one base away. The chain is built from TRBV4-3 and TRBJ2-7, with 9 bases aligning to TRBD1. Germline CDR1 and CDR2: LGHNA and YSLEER. The CDR3 runs to 16 residues. The CDR3 region is CASSQDQGQGNYERYF. The CDR3 DNA reads as TGCGCCAGCAGCCAAGACCAGGGACAGGGTAACTACGAGCGGTACTTC.

At least ten counts were recorded for this clonotype. The V call is TRBV12-3 or TRBV12-4, the J call TRBJ2-2; D unresolved. The length of the CDR3 is 11 residues. V lost 3 bases and J 5 bases, leaving 1 base between the germline ends. The CDR3: CASSFTGELFF. The CDR3 DNA reads TGTGCCAGCAGTTTTACCGGGGAGCTGTTTTTT.

This clonotype came up many times. The rearrangement links TRBV9 to TRBJ1-1; perhaps TRBD1 as D (6 bases). The germline V gene encodes CDR1 SGDLS and CDR2 YYNGEE. Trimming stripped 0 bases from V and 3 bases from J, with 12 bases between. This CDR3 is 15 amino acids long. The CDR3 DNA reads as TGTGCCAGCAGCGTAGTCCCGGGGGCATACACTGAAGCTTTCTTT. Its translation: CASSVVPGAYTEAFF.

This clonotype ranks as medium-sized. The chain uses TRBV19 and TRBJ2-5; TRBD1 is a possible D gene (7 bases). The CDR3 runs to 14 residues. In germline, CDR1 is LNHDA, CDR2 SQIVND (reference sequence). The germline V and J ends were trimmed by 7 bases and 5 bases, with 17 bases remaining between them. Here the CDR3 reads CASNSGGGLETQYF. The CDR3, as DNA: TGTGCCAGTAACAGTGGAGGGGGCCTCGAGACCCAGTACTTC.

In its sample, this clonotype was seen many times. This chain joins TRBV11-2 and TRBJ2-7, with TRBD1 matching 7 bases. CDR3 length: 14 amino acids. Unmatched junction bases numbered 7, after V lost 5 bases and J lost 3 bases. Germline assignment: CDR1 SGHAT and CDR2 FQNNGV. CDR3 region: CASSLTGKGYEQYF. In nucleotides, the CDR3 is TGTGCCAGCAGCCTGACAGGGAAAGGCTACGAGCAGTACTTC.

This clonotype has a count of ten or more. The chain combines TRBV6-5 with TRBJ1-1; maybe TRBD1 (6 bases). The germline CDR1 and CDR2 sequences are MNHEY and SVGAGI. This CDR3 region has 17 residues. Trimming removed 2 bases from V and 4 bases from J, with 20 bases in between. CDR3 protein: CASSYGAHRDRGTEAFF. The CDR3 DNA is TGTGCCAGCAGTTACGGGGCGCACAGGGACCGTGGCACTGAAGCTTTCTTT.

By its share, this clonotype is medium-sized. The rearrangement uses TRBV7-2 and TRBJ2-3; no clear D gene. CDR1 and CDR2 (germline): SGHTA, FQGNSA. CDR3 length: 20 amino acids. V was shortened by 4 bases and J by 0 bases, with 26 bases between the two germline ends. The CDR3 sequence: CASSSPLDKLRPSSTDTQYF. The CDR3 DNA sequence: TGTGCCAGCAGCTCCCCGTTGGATAAACTCCGCCCCAGTAGCACAGATACGCAGTATTTT.

There are many counts of this clonotype. The chain is built from TRBV6-2 or TRBV6-3 and TRBJ2-1; 9 bases match TRBD2. From germline, CDR1 is MNHEY and CDR2 SVGEGT. The CDR3 is 18 residues long. V lost 4 bases to trimming and J lost 4 bases; unmatched junction nucleotides: 14. CDR3 DNA: TGTGCCAGCAGTTCCTTACCCAAGACTAGCGGAGTTTACAATGAGCAGTTCTTC. Translated: CASSSLPKTSGVYNEQFF.

V gene TRBV19 combines with J gene TRBJ2-3, with 13 bases fitting TRBD2. CDR3 size: 16 residues. With 5 bases clipped from V and 6 bases from J, the junction kept 8 bases outside the gene matches. Germline V gives CDR1 LNHDA, CDR2 SQIVND (reference sequence). This CDR3 reads CASSYGLAGVGDTQYF. The CDR3 DNA reads as TGTGCCAGTAGTTACGGACTAGCGGGAGTTGGCGATACGCAGTATTTT.

This clonotype showed up many times. This rearrangement joins TRBV4-2 to TRBJ1-4; a possible D gene is TRBD1 (6 bases). The CDR3 is 14 amino acids. Germline-derived CDR1 and CDR2 are LGHNA and YNFKEQ. The ends were cut back, 1 base at V and 8 bases at J, with 11 bases in the middle. The CDR3 is CASSQGQGREKLFF. The CDR3 DNA sequence: TGTGCCAGCAGCCAAGGGCAGGGGCGGGAAAAACTGTTTTTT.